The present T cell receptor beta chain was sequenced within a study of CD8 T cells in ankylosing spondylitis. Study-level findings and limits: Reportedly, matched ankylosing spondylitis synovial fluid was significantly enriched for disease-linked clones.

TCRdb reprocessed the 5' RACE reads via MiXCR and lists one record per CDR3 protein. The data contain tens of thousands of distinct CDR3 sequences, 7.2% of them singletons. A few counts support this clonotype. Its antigen is unidentified. Per germline, CDR1 SGHAT and CDR2 FQNNGV. The V and J ends lost 0 bases and 0 bases respectively, with 9 bases between them. CDR3 size: 16 residues. The chain joins TRBV11-2 to TRBJ2-1; possible D gene TRBD1, 5 bases. The source material was blood, either unsorted or a sorted T cell fraction (not recorded which). This receptor was taken from a male donor with ankylosing spondylitis or in good health (not recorded which). DNA for the CDR3: TGTGCCAGCAGCTTAGACGGACACGTCTCCTACAATGAGCAGTTCTTC. Translating gives CASSLDGHVSYNEQFF.